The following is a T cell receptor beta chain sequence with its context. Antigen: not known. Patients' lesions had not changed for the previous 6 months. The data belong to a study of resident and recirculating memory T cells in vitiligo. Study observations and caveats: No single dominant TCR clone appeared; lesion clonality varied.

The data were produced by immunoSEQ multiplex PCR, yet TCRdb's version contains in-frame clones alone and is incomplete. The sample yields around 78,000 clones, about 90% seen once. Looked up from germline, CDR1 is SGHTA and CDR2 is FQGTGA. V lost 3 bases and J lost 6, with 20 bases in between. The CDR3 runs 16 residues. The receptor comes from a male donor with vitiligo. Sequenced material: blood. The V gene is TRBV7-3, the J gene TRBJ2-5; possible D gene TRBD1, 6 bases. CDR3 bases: TGTGCCAGCAGCTTCGGGCTGGGGGCGCTTGGGAAGACCCAGTACTTC. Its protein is CASSFGLGALGKTQYF.